These T cell receptor beta chains were read from a single sample in a study of PD-1 blockade in classical Hodgkin lymphoma. Profiled with immunoSEQ multiplex PCR; TCRdb holds only in-frame clones, not every one. The sample contains roughly 20,000 clones, 65% to 80% of which appear only once. Sequencing was performed on CD4+ T cells from blood, taken before the fourth cycle of nivolumab. Receptors originate from a human donor with classical Hodgkin lymphoma. Both conserved end residues are part of each CDR3. A D gene is named only where the DNA matches it firmly. A clone size is listed for some rows: how often the clone was seen (once, few, many), or a class if it is expanded.

J | D | V | size | CDR3 | DNA
TRBJ2-7 | - | TRBV30 | few | CASSGVPAYEQYF | TGTGCCTCAAGTGGGGTACCGGCCTACGAGCAGTACTTC
TRBJ2-5 | - | TRBV5-1 | - | CASSPGATQETQYF | TGCGCCAGCAGCCCGGGGGCCACCCAAGAGACCCAGTACTTC
TRBJ2-1 | TRBD2 | TRBV11-3 | - | CASSLDLAGVNNEQFF | TGTGCCAGCAGCTTAGACTTAGCGGGGGTGAACAATGAGCAGTTCTTC
TRBJ1-1 | - | TRBV6-1 | - | CASSPRGGVNTEAFF | TGTGCCAGCAGTCCGCGGGGAGGGGTGAACACTGAAGCTTTCTTT
TRBJ2-4 | - | TRBV7-9 | - | CASSLVWDRKNIQYF | TGTGCCAGCAGCTTAGTGTGGGACCGGAAAAACATTCAGTACTTC
TRBJ2-1 | TRBD2 | TRBV4-1 | - | CASSQSASGSYNEQFF | TGCGCCAGCAGCCAAAGTGCTAGCGGATCCTACAATGAGCAGTTCTTC
TRBJ1-2 | - | TRBV10-3 | - | CAISESFRGDYGYTF | TGCGCCATCAGTGAGTCGTTCAGAGGTGACTATGGCTACACCTTC
TRBJ2-7 | - | TRBV28 | - | CASSLGIPTEQYF | TGTGCCAGCAGTTTAGGGATCCCAACCGAGCAGTACTTC
TRBJ1-4 | - | TRBV7-2 | - | CASSSGGGAREKLFF | TGTGCCAGCAGCTCCGGCGGGGGGGCAAGGGAAAAACTGTTTTTT
TRBJ1-2 | - | TRBV29-1 | medium-sized | CSVERGYGYTF | TGCAGCGTCGAACGGGGTTATGGCTACACCTTC
TRBJ2-3 | TRBD2 | TRBV7-9 | - | CASSEPGLAGFTDTQYF | TGTGCCAGCAGCGAACCGGGACTAGCGGGATTCACAGATACGCAGTATTTT
TRBJ1-4 | - | TRBV18 | - | CASSPRRTSSNEKLFF | TGTGCCAGCTCACCAAGAAGGACGTCGTCTAATGAAAAACTGTTTTTT
TRBJ2-2 | TRBD2 | TRBV2 | - | CASSLGLDHTGELFF | TGTGCCAGCAGCCTCGGACTAGACCACACCGGGGAGCTGTTTTTT
TRBJ2-7 | TRBD1 | TRBV4-3 | - | CASSQGDRLYEQYF | TGCGCCAGCAGCCAAGGGGACAGGCTCTACGAGCAGTACTTC
TRBJ2-5 | - | TRBV7-2 | - | CASSLNGGRETQYF | TGTGCCAGCAGCTTAAACGGGGGGCGCGAGACCCAGTACTTC
TRBJ2-1 | TRBD2 | TRBV9 | - | CASSPLAGEYWNEQFF | TGTGCCAGCAGCCCCTTGGCGGGGGAGTATTGGAATGAGCAGTTCTTC
TRBJ1-5 | - | TRBV28 | once | CASSEGQGRQPQHF | TGTGCCAGCAGTGAAGGGCAGGGTCGTCAGCCCCAGCATTTT
TRBJ2-1 | TRBD2 | TRBV11-2 | - | CASSLSSGGNNEQFF | TGTGCCAGCAGCTTATCTAGCGGGGGCAACAATGAGCAGTTCTTC
TRBJ1-2 | TRBD1 | TRBV2 | - | CASSLRTGAEGYTF | TGTGCCAGCAGTTTAAGGACAGGGGCGGAAGGCTACACCTTC
TRBJ2-7 | - | TRBV5-6 | - | CASSFQNEQYF | TGTGCCAGCAGCTTTCAAAACGAGCAGTACTTC
TRBJ2-7 | TRBD2 | TRBV27 | few | CASSSNGASGRMISYEQYF | TGTGCCAGCAGTTCCAATGGGGCTAGCGGGCGCATGATCTCCTACGAGCAGTACTTC
TRBJ2-7 | - | TRBV6-5 | - | CASSPSGIYEQYF | TGTGCCAGCAGTCCGAGCGGAATCTACGAGCAGTACTTC
TRBJ2-3 | - | TRBV5-6 | - | CASSLRQGIDTQYF | TGTGCCAGCAGCTTGCGGCAGGGGATAGATACGCAGTATTTT
TRBJ1-2 | - | TRBV5-1 | - | CASSIGQLYLNYGYTF | TGCGCCAGCAGCATAGGACAGCTTTACCTTAACTATGGCTACACCTTC
TRBJ2-2 | - | TRBV5-1 | - | CASSLFGGTDTGELFF | TGCGCCAGCAGCTTGTTTGGGGGCACGGACACCGGGGAGCTGTTTTTT
TRBJ2-4 | - | TRBV7-2 | once | CASSRGAKNIQYF | TGTGCCAGCAGCCGGGGGGCCAAAAACATTCAGTACTTC
TRBJ2-7 | - | TRBV7-2 | - | CASSLDPVPYEQYF | TGTGCCAGCAGCTTAGACCCAGTTCCCTACGAGCAGTACTTC
TRBJ2-2 | - | TRBV10-3 | - | CAISERGSTGELFF | TGTGCCATCAGTGAGCGGGGTTCAACCGGGGAGCTGTTTTTT
TRBJ2-5 | TRBD2 | TRBV5-6 | - | CASSAREGPGFQYF | TGTGCCAGCAGCGCCCGGGAGGGCCCGGGGTTCCAGTACTTC
TRBJ2-7 | - | TRBV11-1 | - | CASSLFAARHEQYF | TGTGCCAGCAGCTTATTTGCGGCCCGGCATGAGCAGTACTTC
TRBJ2-2 | - | TRBV5-1 | once | CASSRQGSGELFF | TGCGCCAGCAGCCGCCAGGGTTCCGGGGAGCTGTTTTTT
TRBJ1-5 | - | TRBV7-2 | few | CASSPMVGRNQPQHF | TGTGCCAGCAGTCCTATGGTAGGACGCAATCAGCCCCAGCATTTT
TRBJ2-7 | TRBD2 | TRBV4-3 | - | CASSRGLAGGYEQYF | TGCGCCAGCAGCAGAGGACTAGCGGGAGGCTACGAGCAGTACTTC
TRBJ2-2 | - | TRBV7-3 | - | CASSPTGVSTGELFF | TGTGCCAGCAGCCCCACTGGGGTTAGCACCGGGGAGCTGTTTTTT
TRBJ1-6 | - | TRBV28 | - | CASTARPNSPLHF | TGTGCCAGCACCGCGCGTCCTAATTCACCCCTCCACTTT
TRBJ1-2 | - | TRBV20-1 | - | CSAREGYTF | TGCAGTGCTAGAGAAGGCTACACCTTC
TRBJ2-5 | TRBD2 | TRBV7-2 | - | CASSNRASGRALKETQYF | TGTGCCAGCAGCAACCGGGCTAGCGGGAGGGCGCTTAAAGAGACCCAGTACTTC
TRBJ2-1 | TRBD2 | TRBV28 | - | CASSLGGRASRNEQFF | TGTGCCAGCAGTTTAGGCGGGAGGGCCTCTAGGAATGAGCAGTTCTTC
TRBJ1-5 | - | TRBV4-2 | - | CASSQDSTGGSNQPQHF | TGTGCCAGCAGCCAAGATTCAACCGGGGGCAGCAATCAGCCCCAGCATTTT
TRBJ1-5 | - | TRBV18 | - | CASSPGAGINQPQHF | TGTGCCAGCTCACCCGGGGCAGGGATAAATCAGCCCCAGCATTTT